These T cell receptor beta chains were read from a single sample in a study of identical twins. TCRdb itself ran the 5' RACE reads through MiXCR, one entry per CDR3 protein. The sample includes approximately 700,000 distinct CDR3 sequences, roughly 20% seen only once; the top ten take roughly 13%. These data also formed part of another study, on T cells expressing NK-cell markers.

The sequenced sample consisted of PBMCs. The receptors were gathered from a young woman in good health. Both conserved end residues are part of each CDR3. A D gene is named only where the DNA matches it firmly. Expanded clones are given a class, and other clones once, few, many or no size at all.

TRBV5-1	TRBD1	once	TRBJ1-1	CASSQNRGQSNTEAFF	TGCGCCAGCAGCCAAAACCGGGGACAGTCGAACACTGAAGCTTTCTTT
TRBV7-9	NA	NA	TRBJ2-7	CASSSRAGTEQYF	TGTGCCAGCAGCTCACGAGCAGGGACCGAGCAGTACTTC
TRBV24-1	TRBD2	few	TRBJ2-1	CATSDPSGSYEQFF	TGTGCCACCAGTGATCCTAGCGGGAGCTATGAGCAGTTCTTC
TRBV7-9	NA	NA	TRBJ2-1	CASSPLGPREQFF	TGTGCCAGCAGCCCGCTTGGTCCCAGGGAGCAGTTCTTC
TRBV7-3	NA	few	TRBJ2-2	CASSLGTSNTGELFF	TGTGCCAGCAGCTTAGGGACTTCCAACACCGGGGAGCTGTTTTTT
TRBV20-1	TRBD1	few	TRBJ1-1	CSARDKGGAGTEAFF	TGCAGTGCTAGAGATAAAGGGGGCGCCGGAACTGAAGCTTTCTTT
TRBV12-3/TRBV12-4	TRBD1	few	TRBJ1-2	CASRHRGGYTF	TGTGCCAGCAGGCACAGGGGAGGCTACACCTTC
TRBV5-1	NA	NA	TRBJ1-1	CASSLVGAPTEAFF	TGCGCCAGCAGCTTGGTAGGGGCGCCCACTGAAGCTTTCTTT
TRBV6-5	TRBD2	NA	TRBJ2-7	CASTNSGGEQYF	TGTGCCAGCACCAATTCGGGGGGTGAGCAGTACTTC
TRBV6-1	NA	few	TRBJ2-7	CASTTRGTVSRPYEQYF	TGTGCCAGCACCACCCGGGGTACGGTATCCCGTCCCTACGAGCAGTACTTC
TRBV20-1	TRBD2	few	TRBJ2-1	CSARVERDWEKQFF	TGCAGTGCTAGGGTTGAGCGGGATTGGGAGAAGCAGTTCTTC
TRBV4-3	NA	few	TRBJ2-1	CASSQDMGRISYNEQFF	TGCGCCAGCAGCCAAGATATGGGACGTATCTCCTACAATGAGCAGTTCTTC
TRBV20-1	TRBD2	many	TRBJ2-7	CSASGGASYEQYF	TGCAGTGCTAGCGGGGGGGCTTCCTACGAGCAGTACTTC
TRBV9	NA	NA	TRBJ1-1	CASSSSDSALAFF	TGTGCCAGCAGCTCCTCGGACAGCGCATTAGCTTTCTTT
TRBV7-9	NA	NA	TRBJ2-7	CASSLMGQQYF	TGTGCCAGCAGCCTTATGGGCCAGCAGTACTTC
TRBV6-2/TRBV6-3	TRBD2	NA	TRBJ2-3	CASKDAGGPNTQYF	TGTGCCAGCAAAGACGCGGGGGGGCCAAATACGCAGTATTTT
TRBV7-9	TRBD1	many	TRBJ1-5	CASSPDRANQPQHF	TGTGCCAGCAGCCCAGACAGGGCGAATCAGCCCCAGCATTTT
TRBV7-9	NA	NA	TRBJ2-2	CAGGRGKGNTGELFF	TGTGCCGGGGGCCGAGGAAAGGGAAACACCGGGGAGCTGTTTTTT
TRBV27	NA	NA	TRBJ2-7	CASRGGVGREQYF	TGTGCCAGCAGGGGTGGGGTGGGGCGCGAGCAGTACTTC
TRBV15	TRBD2	few	TRBJ2-3	CATSRDRAGVSTDTQYF	TGTGCCACCAGCAGAGATCGAGCGGGGGTTAGCACAGATACGCAGTATTTT
TRBV7-7	NA	NA	TRBJ1-1	CASSTEAGTRIFF	TGTGCTAGCAGCACTGAAGCCGGGACCCGAATTTTCTTT
TRBV5-1	TRBD2	NA	TRBJ2-3	CASRGLAGFTDTQYF	TGCGCCAGCAGGGGACTAGCGGGATTCACAGATACGCAGTATTTT
TRBV5-1	NA	few	TRBJ1-3	CASSRIASGNTIYF	TGCGCCAGCAGTAGGATCGCCTCTGGAAACACCATATATTTT
TRBV24-1	NA	NA	TRBJ2-7	CATSDCPGQRGCEQYF	TGTGCCACCAGTGATTGCCCCGGACAGCGAGGGTGCGAGCAGTACTTC
TRBV12-3/TRBV12-4	NA	few	TRBJ2-3	CASSVSWPADTQYF	TGTGCCAGCAGCGTCTCATGGCCGGCAGATACGCAGTATTTT
TRBV4-3	NA	NA	TRBJ2-2	CASSIWGQANTGELFF	TGCGCCAGCAGCATCTGGGGGCAGGCGAACACCGGGGAGCTGTTTTTT
TRBV12-3/TRBV12-4	TRBD1	NA	TRBJ1-2	CASTRDSFYGYTF	TGTGCCAGCACCCGGGACAGCTTTTATGGCTACACCTTC
TRBV5-1	TRBD2	few	TRBJ2-7	CASSRRLAGVPSSYEQYF	TGCGCCAGCAGCCGCAGACTAGCGGGGGTCCCGAGCTCCTACGAGCAGTACTTC
TRBV7-2	NA	NA	TRBJ2-7	CASSSEGQQYF	TGTGCCAGCAGCTCTGAGGGGCAGCAGTACTTC